The rows below give T cell receptor beta chains drawn from one sample of a study of cytomegalovirus exposure and HLA in healthy donors. Only in-frame clones appear in the TCRdb table, and some are missing; sequencing was by immunoSEQ multiplex PCR. The data contain about 98,000 clones, around nine tenths of them seen just once; the ten biggest clones take up around 3.9%. The sample consisted of PBMCs. Every receptor here comes from a woman aged 25 to 39 in good health and CMV-seronegative. CDR3s include the opening cysteine and the closing phenylalanine or tryptophan. The D gene is left open where the match is weak.

v_call	j_call	d_call	cdr3_aa	cdr3_nt
TRBV7-6	TRBJ2-5	TRBD1	CASSRGQGRQETQYF	TGTGCCAGCAGCCGCGGACAGGGTCGACAAGAGACCCAGTACTTC
TRBV7-2	TRBJ1-5	NA	CASSSPGGAFNQPQHF	TGTGCCAGCAGCTCTCCCGGTGGGGCCTTCAATCAGCCCCAGCATTTT
TRBV7-2	TRBJ2-2	NA	CASSPTRTGELFF	TGTGCCAGCAGCCCGACTAGGACCGGGGAGCTGTTTTTT
TRBV10-3	TRBJ2-3	NA	CAISGGADTQYF	TGTGCCATCAGTGGGGGCGCAGATACGCAGTATTTT
TRBV18	TRBJ2-7	NA	CASSTDFYEQYF	TGTGCCAGCTCAACGGACTTCTACGAGCAGTACTTC
TRBV9	TRBJ2-7	TRBD1	CASSRDRGSYEQYF	TGTGCCAGCAGCCGGGACAGGGGATCCTACGAGCAGTACTTC
TRBV27	TRBJ1-1	TRBD1	CANAKDRDRGWTEAFF	TGTGCCAACGCAAAAGACCGGGACAGGGGGTGGACTGAAGCTTTCTTT
TRBV28	TRBJ2-5	NA	CASSYLEMTWKETQYF	TGTGCCAGCAGTTATCTAGAGATGACCTGGAAAGAGACCCAGTACTTC
TRBV18	TRBJ2-7	NA	CASSPQTGNEQYF	TGTGCCAGCTCACCCCAGACCGGGAACGAGCAGTACTTC
TRBV5-4	TRBJ2-7	TRBD2	CASSLEISGRGEQYF	TGTGCCAGCAGCTTGGAGATTAGCGGGCGTGGGGAGCAGTACTTC
TRBV5-8	TRBJ1-5	NA	CASSLSWTYNQPQHF	TGTGCCAGCAGCTTGAGTTGGACTTACAATCAGCCCCAGCATTTT
TRBV5-6	TRBJ1-4	NA	CASSFAGGDEKLFF	TGTGCCAGCAGCTTCGCCGGGGGTGATGAAAAACTGTTTTTT
TRBV28	TRBJ1-3	NA	CASSLGGSARDTIYF	TGTGCCAGCAGTTTGGGGGGGTCGGCGCGGGACACCATATATTTT
TRBV5-1	TRBJ1-1	NA	CASSLVQGGTEAFF	TGCGCCAGCAGCTTGGTCCAGGGTGGCACTGAAGCTTTCTTT
TRBV7-3	TRBJ1-6	NA	CASSPGDGTGNSPLHF	TGTGCCAGCAGCCCGGGGGACGGGACGGGCAATTCACCCCTCCACTTT
TRBV5-6	TRBJ2-6	NA	CASSHRQTSGANVLTF	TGTGCCAGCAGCCACCGACAGACCTCTGGGGCCAACGTCCTGACTTTC
TRBV6-6	TRBJ2-3	TRBD2	CASSPSGRGADTQYF	TGTGCCAGCAGCCCAAGCGGGAGAGGCGCAGATACGCAGTATTTT
TRBV19	TRBJ1-2	NA	CASSIGSGYGYTF	TGTGCCAGTAGTATTGGCAGTGGCTATGGCTACACCTTC